This T cell receptor (beta chain) is from a study of T-cell memory formation after mild COVID-19. Study observations and caveats: Contracting clones, day 15 to 85, had balanced CD4/CD8, and later expanders favored CD4+.

Constant-segment primers were used for 5'RACE, and the resulting TCR alpha and TCR beta cDNA libraries carried sample barcodes and UMIs. TCRdb reanalysed the 5' RACE reads using MiXCR and keeps one entry per CDR3 protein. Among roughly 320,000 distinct CDR3 sequences listed, around 27% were seen once. CDR3 size: 18 residues. From germline, CDR1 is MNHNY and CDR2 SVGAGI (reference sequence). V dropped 0 bases and J dropped 2; count of bases not matched to a gene: 12. In regard to this clonotype: What it recognizes is unknown.

This TCR derives from an adult woman who had mild COVID-19 (a few samples of this study predate the infection). Cell type and time point are not known. The sequenced material came from PBMCs or a T cell subset sorted from them (not recorded which). J is TRBJ2-7 and V is TRBV6-6; 8 positions match TRBD2. The CDR3 bases are TGTGCCAGCAGTTACTCAATACGGGGGGGGCCCATCACCTACGAGCAGTACTTC. Protein: CASSYSIRGGPITYEQYF.